The entry below describes one T cell receptor (beta chain). The target antigen is unknown. Authors of the study amplified TCR beta CDR3 regions from RNA transcripts. HTBI primers drove first-round RT-PCR of the TCR CDR3. TCRdb independently ran MiXCR on the multiplex PCR reads; one entry per CDR3 protein. This sample carries roughly 740,000 distinct CDR3 sequences, about 15% of them seen once, and the ten largest clones take under 8.5%. This entry comes from a study of T cells in Graves' hyperthyroidism and ophthalmopathy. Study-level results: Most thyroid clonotypes expanded above 0.001 appeared in blood too.

Graves' hyperthyroidism was deemed stable absent ophthalmopathy progression within 18 months. Clinical symptoms, serum thyroxine and TRAb, thyroid ultrasound and orbital computed tomography together formed the diagnostic basis. The sequenced sample consisted of blood. The clonotype comes from a man between 18 and 29 years old with Graves' hyperthyroidism.

CDR3 amino acids: CASRWGREGTYTF. As DNA, the CDR3 is TGTGCCAGCAGGTGGGGTCGTGAAGGGACCTACACCTTC. The chain uses TRBV5-5 and TRBJ1-2; possible D gene TRBD1, 5 bases. Germline CDR1 SGHKS, CDR2 YYEKEE (reference sequence). The CDR3 loop spans 13 amino acids. Trimming cost V 5 bases and J 10 bases, with 18 bases left between them. The entire variable domain, with the rest obtained from reference TRBV5-5 and TRBJ1-2, is as follows: DAGVTQSPTHLIKTRGQQVTLRCSPISGHKSVSWYQQVLGQGPQFIFQYYEKEERGRGNFPDRFSARQFPNYSSELNVNALLLGDSALYLCASRWGREGTYTFGSGTRLTVV.